The entry below gives a single TCR beta chain sequence along with its context. The antigen is unknown. There are 14 residues in the CDR3. The germline CDR1 and CDR2 sequences are MDHEN and SYDVKM. The V end lost 7 bases, the J end lost 4 bases, and 14 bases lay between the germline ends. The data derive from a study of cytomegalovirus exposure and HLA in healthy donors. Overall study findings and caveats: Within an earlier analysis, most TCR beta V segments proved productive either about 87% or about 30% of the time.

The PCR used 60 Vbeta and 13 Jbeta primers. Method: immunoSEQ multiplex PCR; TCRdb's copy keeps in-frame clones and lacks some. This table has approximately 170,000 clones, around three quarters appearing once. The sequenced sample consisted of PBMCs. The chain joins TRBV28 to TRBJ2-1, with a weak D call TRBD2 (6 bases). This sequence originates from a woman in her forties or fifties in good health and CMV-seronegative. CDR3 protein: CASIGGMTYNEQFF. The CDR3 DNA follows: TGTGCCAGCATCGGCGGGATGACTTACAATGAGCAGTTCTTC.